This record concerns one T cell receptor (beta chain) sequence. The target antigen is unknown. There are 12 residues in the CDR3. The V gene lost 6 bases and the J gene lost 6 bases, with 11 bases spanning the gap. This sample stems from a study of T-cell memory formation after mild COVID-19. Study-level results: Clones that contracted from day 15 to 85 had balanced CD4/CD8; later expanders were CD4+ biased.

TCRdb used MiXCR to reprocess the 5' RACE reads, holding one entry per CDR3 protein. This sample has roughly 300,000 distinct CDR3 sequences; roughly an eighth occur once, and the top ten carry about 20%. The material sequenced was PBMCs or a T cell subset sorted from them (not recorded which). The sequence was obtained from a man aged 18 to 29 who had mild COVID-19 (a few samples of this study predate the infection). Cell type and time point are not known. The chain is built from TRBV12-3 or TRBV12-4 and TRBJ1-1; D ambiguous. DNA for the CDR3: TGTGCCAGCAGCCACATCGGGTCTGAAGCTTTCTTT. Its protein product is CASSHIGSEAFF.